This TCR beta chain was identified during a study of technical replicates of blood from four donors. The CDR3 extends over 14 amino acids. The germline V and J ends were trimmed by 4 bases and 1 base, with 8 bases remaining between them. The germline CDR1 and CDR2 sequences are MNHNS and SASEGT. The repertoire was sequenced with immunoSEQ multiplex PCR; TCRdb's copy has only in-frame clones and lacks some. The sample includes roughly 97,000 clones, about 96% of them seen just once. Source material: T cells isolated from PBMCs. The TCR comes from a human donor in good health. V and J are TRBV6-1 and TRBJ1-5; D possibly corresponds to TRBD1 (5 bases). In DNA, the CDR3 is TGTGCCAGCAGTGTAAGACAGAGCAATCAGCCCCAGCATTTT. Its translation: CASSVRQSNQPQHF.